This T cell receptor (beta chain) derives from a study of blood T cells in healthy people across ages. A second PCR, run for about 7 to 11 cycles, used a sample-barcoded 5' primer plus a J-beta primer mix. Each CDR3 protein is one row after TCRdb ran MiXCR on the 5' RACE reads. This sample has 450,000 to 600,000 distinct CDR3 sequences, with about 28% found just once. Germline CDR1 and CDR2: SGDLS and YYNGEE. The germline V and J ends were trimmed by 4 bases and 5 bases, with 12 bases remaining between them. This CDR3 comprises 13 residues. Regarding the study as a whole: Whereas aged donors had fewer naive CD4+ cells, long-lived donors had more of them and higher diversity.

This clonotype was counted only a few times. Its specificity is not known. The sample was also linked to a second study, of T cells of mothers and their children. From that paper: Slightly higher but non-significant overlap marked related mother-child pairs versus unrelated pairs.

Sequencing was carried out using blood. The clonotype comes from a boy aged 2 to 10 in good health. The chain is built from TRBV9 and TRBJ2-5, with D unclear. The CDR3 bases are TGTGCCAGCAGCCCAGACGCCCCGGAGACCCAGTACTTC. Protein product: CASSPDAPETQYF.